The clone carrying this T cell receptor beta chain was counted a few times. Its antigen is not identified. These data come from a study of T-cell memory formation after mild COVID-19. Study information: TCR clustering was largely donor specific. General observations from the study: Some responding clones appeared in pre-infection memory, suggesting cross-reactive memory joined.

Germline values: CDR1 SGHTA, CDR2 FQGNSA. This CDR3 is 15 amino acids long. The V end lost 0 bases, the J end lost 0 bases, and 9 bases lay between the germline ends. TCRdb recomputed calls from the 5' RACE reads with MiXCR, one row per CDR3 protein. The sample shows fewer than 650,000 distinct CDR3 sequences, roughly 17% of them seen only once. This TCR derives from an adult woman who had mild COVID-19 (a few samples of this study predate the infection). Cell type and time point are not known. This chain connects TRBV7-2 to TRBJ2-7; no reliable D call. The specimen sequenced was PBMCs or a T cell subset sorted from them (not recorded which). The CDR3 is CASSLAPAISYEQYF. The CDR3 coding sequence is TGTGCCAGCAGCTTAGCGCCAGCTATCTCCTACGAGCAGTACTTC. Full variable domain (missing parts from reference TRBV7-2 and TRBJ2-7): GAGVSQSPSNKVTEKGKDVELRCDPISGHTALYWYRQSLGQGLEFLIYFQGNSAPDKSGLPSDRFSAERTGGSVSTLTIQRTQQEDSAVYLCASSLAPAISYEQYFGPGTRLTVT.